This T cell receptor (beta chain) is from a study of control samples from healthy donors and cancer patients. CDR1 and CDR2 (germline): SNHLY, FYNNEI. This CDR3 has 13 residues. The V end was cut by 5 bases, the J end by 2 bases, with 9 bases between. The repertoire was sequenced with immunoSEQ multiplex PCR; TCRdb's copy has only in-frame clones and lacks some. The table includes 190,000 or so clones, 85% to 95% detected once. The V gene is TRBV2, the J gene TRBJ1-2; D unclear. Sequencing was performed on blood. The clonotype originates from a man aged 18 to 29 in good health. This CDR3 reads CASSYTENYGYTF. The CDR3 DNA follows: TGTGCCAGCAGTTACACCGAGAACTATGGCTACACCTTC.